This T cell receptor (beta chain) was captured by sequencing in a study of vaccination and CD4 T cells after COVID-19. Whole-study context: The authors gave control cultures a CEFX pool, an HIV-1 Nef pool, or no peptide.

In the case of this clonotype: Antigen: not known.

Sample treatment: approximately 11-day PBMC culture with coronavirus spike peptide pools or control peptides (ViraFEST assay). The germline gives CDR1 MNHNS, CDR2 SASEGT. The ends lost 1 base at V and 4 bases at J; junction bases unmatched: 11. This CDR3 is 17 amino acids long. An Oncomine TCR Beta short-read assay was used to sequence the DNA from cultured CD4+ T cells. TCRdb independently ran MiXCR on the PCR reads; one entry per CDR3 protein. The sample includes approximately 9,300 distinct CDR3 sequences, about 23% of them seen just once. The receptor comes from a human donor who received a COVID-19 vaccine. The chain uses TRBV6-1 and TRBJ1-1, with TRBD1 matching over 8 bases. Sequencing used CD4+ T cells from blood, cultured in vitro, obtained before SARS-CoV-2 vaccination. CDR3 protein: CASSEGGGVQGGTEAFF. CDR3 DNA: TGTGCCAGCAGTGAAGGAGGGGGGGTACAGGGGGGCACTGAAGCTTTCTTT.